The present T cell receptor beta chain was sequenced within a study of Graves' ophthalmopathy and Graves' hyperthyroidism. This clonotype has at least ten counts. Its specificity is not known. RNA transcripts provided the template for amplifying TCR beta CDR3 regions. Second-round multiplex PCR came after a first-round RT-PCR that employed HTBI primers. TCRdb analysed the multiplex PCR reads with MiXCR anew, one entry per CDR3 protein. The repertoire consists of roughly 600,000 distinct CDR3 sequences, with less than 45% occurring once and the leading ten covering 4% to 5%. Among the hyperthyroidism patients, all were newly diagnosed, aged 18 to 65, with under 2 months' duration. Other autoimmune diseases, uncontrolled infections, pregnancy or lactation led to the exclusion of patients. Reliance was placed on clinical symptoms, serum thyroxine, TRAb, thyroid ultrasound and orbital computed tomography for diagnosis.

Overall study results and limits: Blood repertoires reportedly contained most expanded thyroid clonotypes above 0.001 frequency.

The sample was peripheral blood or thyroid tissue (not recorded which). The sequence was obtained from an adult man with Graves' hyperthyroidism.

CDR3 sequence (DNA): TGTGCCAGCAACGACGCGGGATACGAGCAGTACTTC. Encoded protein: CASNDAGYEQYF. The chain recombines TRBV6-5 with TRBJ2-7; tentative D call: TRBD2 (6 bases). Germline assignment: CDR1 MNHEY and CDR2 SVGAGI. The CDR3 sequence is 12 residues long. V lost 7 bases, J lost 4 bases, and 11 bases lay in between.